This entry is about one T cell receptor (beta chain). Only in-frame clones appear in the TCRdb table, and some are missing; sequencing was by immunoSEQ multiplex PCR. This table has about 11,000 clones, around 75% appearing once. This sample was taken from a study of immune evolution from preneoplasia to lung adenocarcinoma. There are 14 residues in the CDR3. Per the germline V gene, CDR1 is SNHLY and CDR2 is FYNNEI. Trimming removed 4 bases from V and 7 bases from J, with 13 bases in between. Source material: FFPE normal lung tissue adjacent to the tumor. The chain is built from TRBV2 and TRBJ1-4; perhaps TRBD1 as D (6 bases). The receptor comes from a person in their 60s with lung adenocarcinoma. Some clones in this sample may be carry-over from other donors' samples. The CDR3 protein is CASSVDRGGEKLFF. Written as DNA, the CDR3 is TGTGCCAGCAGTGTGGACAGAGGAGGTGAAAAACTGTTTTTT. The full variable domain, its missing parts supplied by reference TRBV2 and TRBJ1-4, is EPEVTQTPSHQVTQMGQEVILRCVPISNHLYFYWYRQILGQKVEFLVSFYNNEISEKSEIFDDQFSVERPDGSNFTLKIRSTKLEDSAMYFCASSVDRGGEKLFFGSGTQLSVL.